The clone carrying this T cell receptor beta chain was counted between two and nine times. These data belong to a study of T cells after yellow fever vaccination. Germline assignment: CDR1 SQVTM and CDR2 ANQGSEA. After removal of 6 bases from V and 8 bases from J, the junction contained 4 bases not matched to a gene. The CDR3 is 10 residues long. TCRdb re-derived calls from the 5' RACE reads in MiXCR, one entry per CDR3 protein. The sample includes hundreds of thousands of distinct CDR3 sequences, about 14% seen only once; the top ten take 11% to 15%. Sample: PBMCs, taken on the day of the yellow fever booster vaccination. The rearrangement links TRBV29-1 to TRBJ2-7, with 7 nucleotides matching TRBD2. The TCR comes from a man aged 30 to 45 who received the YFV17D yellow fever vaccine. The CDR3 reads CSVLSGKQYF. CDR3 bases: TGCAGCGTACTGAGCGGGAAGCAGTACTTC.